The 30 T cell receptor beta chains listed next were all sequenced from one sample in a study of Graves' ophthalmopathy and Graves' hyperthyroidism. TCR beta CDR3 amplification used RNA transcripts. Investigators did first-round RT-PCR with HTBI primers, then second-round multiplex PCR. TCRdb reprocessed the multiplex PCR reads with MiXCR, giving one entry per CDR3 protein. The sample includes 300,000 to 400,000 distinct CDR3 sequences, about a sixth seen only once; the top ten take around an eighth. Sequenced material: peripheral blood. These receptors came from an adult man with Graves' ophthalmopathy.

The chain has TRBV19 and TRBJ2-2; a possible D gene is TRBD1 (6 bases). Looked up from germline, CDR1 is LNHDA and CDR2 is SQIVND (reference sequence). This CDR3 has 16 residues. Trimming took 5 bases from V and 3 from J, leaving 16 bases between them. The CDR3 region has the DNA TGTGCCAGTAGTCTAAGGACAGCGCTGTACACCGGGGAGCTGTTTTTT. Its translation: CASSLRTALYTGELFF.

This clonotype was recorded many times. This CDR3 is CASSPGLAGGGETQYF. The CDR3 bases are TGTGCCAGCAGCCCAGGACTAGCGGGAGGCGGGGAGACCCAGTACTTC. The chain combines TRBV6-1 with TRBJ2-5, with 14 bases aligning to TRBD2. Germline V gene sequence: CDR1 MNHNS, CDR2 SASEGT. V lost 6 bases to trimming and J lost 5 bases; unmatched junction nucleotides: 8. This CDR3 has 16 amino acids.

The sample holds many counts of this clonotype. This chain links TRBV4-1 with TRBJ1-2, with a tentative D call TRBD1 (5 bases). Germline CDR1 is MGHRA and CDR2 is YSYEKL. There are 15 residues in the CDR3. Trimming took 6 bases from V and 3 from J, leaving 17 bases between them. Here the CDR3 DNA reads TGCGCCAGCAGACTAACCGGGACCGACTACTATGGCTACACCTTC. It encodes CASRLTGTDYYGYTF.

This clonotype was picked up many times. The chain is built from TRBV2 and TRBJ2-7; 7 bases agree with TRBD1. The CDR3 totals 14 residues. Germline V gives CDR1 SNHLY, CDR2 FYNNEI. The ends lost 6 bases at V and 5 bases at J; junction bases unmatched: 10. CDR3 sequence: CASSARQGGHEQYF. CDR3 nucleotides: TGTGCCAGCAGCGCAAGACAGGGTGGACACGAGCAGTACTTC.

The chain has TRBV12-3 or TRBV12-4 and TRBJ2-5; 8 bases align to TRBD1. After removal of 5 bases from V and 4 bases from J, the junction contained 6 bases not matched to a gene. The CDR3 totals 14 residues. The CDR3 reads CASSARTGRETQYF. CDR3 coding DNA: TGTGCCAGCAGTGCTCGGACAGGGAGAGAGACCCAGTACTTC.

J is TRBJ2-6 and V is TRBV6-5; 7 bases agree with TRBD1. The germline gives CDR1 MNHEY, CDR2 SVGAGI. V was clipped by 2 bases and J by 2 bases; unmatched bases: 6. The CDR3 loop spans 17 amino acids. CDR3: CASSYKPTGAGANVLTF. As DNA, the CDR3 is TGTGCCAGCAGTTACAAGCCTACAGGGGCTGGGGCCAACGTCCTGACTTTC.

There are many counts of this clonotype. This chain links TRBV6-2 or TRBV6-3 with TRBJ1-5; unclear D gene. V lost 3 bases to trimming and J lost 4 bases, with 10 bases between them. The germline V gene encodes CDR1 MNHEY and CDR2 SVGEGT. CDR3 length: 14 amino acids. The DNA for the CDR3 is TGTGCCAGCAGTTATTTGGACCTTAATCAGCCCCAGCATTTT. This gives the protein CASSYLDLNQPQHF.

This clonotype was seen many times. The DNA for the CDR3 is TGTGCCTGGAGGGGGGTGCCGGATCAGCCCCAGCATTTT. Its translation is CAWRGVPDQPQHF. J is TRBJ1-5 and V is TRBV30; D is perhaps TRBD1 (5 bases). Trimming stripped 3 bases from V and 5 bases from J, with 11 bases between. The CDR3 is 13 amino acids. The germline V gene has CDR1 GTSNPN and CDR2 SVGIG (reference sequence).

This clonotype was counted many times. One end of the junction varies from germline; a read error may be responsible. The rearrangement links TRBV20-1 to TRBJ2-7; either TRBD1 or TRBD2 may fit D (5 bases each). The V gene's germline CDR1 is DFQATT and CDR2 SNEGSKA (reference sequence). The CDR3 sequence is 10 residues long. CDR3 in DNA: TGCAGTGCTAGCGGGACCGAACTTAACTTC. This gives the protein CSASGTELNF.

About this clonotype itself: A much larger clone lies a single base off, so this may be a read error. The genes are TRBV10-3 and TRBJ2-2, with TRBD1 matching 7 bases. CDR1 is ENHRY and CDR2 is SYGVKD in the germline V gene. This CDR3 comprises 15 residues. The junction had 11 bases not matched to a gene; V was cut back by 10 bases and J by 3 bases. The DNA of the CDR3 is TGTGCCACCAATAGGGACAGACCCGACACCGGGGAGCTGTTTTTT. This codes for CATNRDRPDTGELFF.

The DNA of the CDR3 is TGTGCCAGCAGTTCCGGGACAGGGTCAACGCTCCCTCACGAGCAGTACTTC. Its translation is CASSSGTGSTLPHEQYF. The rearrangement uses TRBV12-3 or TRBV12-4 and TRBJ2-7, with 9 nucleotides matching TRBD1. The CDR3 spans 17 residues. Germline trimming cut 4 bases from V and 5 bases from J; bases unmatched to any gene: 15.

This clonotype was seen at least ten times. The genes are TRBV29-1 and TRBJ1-1; D remains unclear. V dropped 8 bases and J dropped 1 base, with 20 bases sitting between them. CDR1 is SQVTM and CDR2 is ANQGSEA in the germline V gene. This CDR3 spans 15 amino acids. Here the CDR3 reads CSHSRAAGANTEAFF. CDR3 DNA: TGCAGCCATTCCCGGGCCGCCGGAGCGAACACTGAAGCTTTCTTT.

There are many counts of this clonotype. V gene TRBV6-5 combines with J gene TRBJ1-6; no firm D call. Trimming left V 6 bases short and J 0 bases short, with 6 bases between. There are 14 residues in the CDR3. Germline CDR1 reads MNHEY; CDR2 reads SVGAGI. This CDR3 reads CASSQSSYNSPLHF. The CDR3 nucleotides are TGTGCCAGCAGCCAGAGCTCCTATAATTCACCCCTCCACTTT.

This clonotype was seen ten or more times. The chain couples TRBV4-1 to TRBJ2-5; a weak D match, TRBD1 (6 bases). The CDR3 has 16 residues. CDR1 and CDR2 from the germline V gene are MGHRA and YSYEKL. The V end lost 0 bases, the J end lost 0 bases, and 11 bases lay between the germline ends. The CDR3 nucleotides are TGCGCCAGCAGCCAAGACCTTACAGGGTACCAAGAGACCCAGTACTTC. Residues: CASSQDLTGYQETQYF.

The V and J genes are TRBV28 and TRBJ1-1; D is possibly TRBD1 (5 bases). This CDR3 has 14 amino acids. The V gene lost 3 bases and the J gene lost 5 bases, with 13 bases spanning the gap. Germline V gene sequence: CDR1 MDHEN, CDR2 SYDVKM. DNA for the CDR3: TGTGCCAGCAGTTTGGACGCCCGGGGGACTGAAGCTTTCTTT. Protein sequence: CASSLDARGTEAFF.

The table lists this clonotype with many counts. The chain has TRBV29-1 and TRBJ2-7; TRBD1 matches at 8 bases. The CDR3 length is 18 residues. Trimming removed 1 base from V and 1 base from J; junction bases left unmatched: 15. Germline CDR1 and CDR2: SQVTM and ANQGSEA. The CDR3 here is CSVEVRTGWIGKSYEQYF. Here the CDR3 DNA reads TGCAGCGTTGAAGTGAGGACAGGGTGGATCGGCAAGTCCTACGAGCAGTACTTC.

This clonotype was detected many times. V gene TRBV27 combines with J gene TRBJ2-2; D is uncertain. Trimming removed 6 bases at V and 2 bases at J, with 13 bases between. The CDR3 runs 15 residues. Germline lookup yields CDR1 MNHEY and CDR2 SMNVEV (reference sequence). The CDR3 DNA reads TGTGCCAGCAGAAAAGCGAGAATCAACACCGGGGAGCTGTTTTTT. It yields the protein CASRKARINTGELFF.

The sample holds many counts of this clonotype. DNA for the CDR3: TGTGCCAGCAGCTTAGAAGGACAGGGGGCGGAGCCCCAGCATTTT. Its translation is CASSLEGQGAEPQHF. The rearrangement uses TRBV11-2 and TRBJ1-5, with 11 bases matching TRBD1. The CDR3 spans 15 residues. Germline CDR1 reads SGHAT; CDR2 reads FQNNGV. V was clipped by 0 bases and J by 8 bases; unmatched bases: 3.

This clonotype occurred many times. In nucleotides, the CDR3 is TGTGCCAGCAGCCAAGGGGATCGGGAAGTCCATTACGAGCAGTACTTC. Protein sequence: CASSQGDREVHYEQYF. V gene TRBV14 combines with J gene TRBJ2-7, with D tentatively TRBD2 (5 bases). Trimming removed 1 base from V and 4 bases from J, with 17 bases in between. The CDR3 totals 16 residues. The germline gives CDR1 SGHDN, CDR2 FVKESK.

This clonotype appeared many times. The J gene is TRBJ2-5, the V gene TRBV27; D possibly corresponds to TRBD2 (6 bases). This CDR3 contains 16 residues. Germline V lookup: CDR1 MNHEY, CDR2 SMNVEV (reference sequence). V was shortened by 6 bases and J by 2 bases, with 19 bases between the two germline ends. CDR3 loop: CASSTLEAGWQETQYF. CDR3 nucleotides: TGTGCCAGCAGCACCTTGGAAGCGGGCTGGCAAGAGACCCAGTACTTC.

This clonotype was recorded many times. The chain couples TRBV12-3 or TRBV12-4 to TRBJ2-5; D not certain. The CDR3 extends over 15 amino acids. Trimming removed 3 bases at V and 3 bases at J, with 14 bases between. CDR3 in DNA: TGTGCCAGCAGTTTCGGTCTGCTTGCGAAAGAGACCCAGTACTTC. This gives the protein CASSFGLLAKETQYF.

This clonotype was counted at least ten times. A much larger clone lies one base from this, so it may be a read error. The rearrangement joins TRBV20-1 to TRBJ1-1; D is unclear. This CDR3 region has 13 residues. Trimming shortened V by 0 bases and J by 1 base, and 6 bases separated the two germline ends. Germline V lookup: CDR1 DFQATT, CDR2 SNEGSKA (reference sequence). The CDR3 nucleotides read TGCAGTGCTAGAGATCACGAGAACACTGAAGCTTTCTTT. Its protein is CSARDHENTEAFF.

To note about this clonotype: A much larger clone is a single base away; this may be a read error. Likely a read error: the CDR3 ends without its conserved phenylalanine or tryptophan. The genes are TRBV2 and TRBJ2-5; maybe TRBD2 (6 bases). CDR3 length: 14 residues. Germline lookup yields CDR1 SNHLY and CDR2 FYNNEI. Trimming cost V 5 bases and J 4 bases, with 14 bases left between them. CDR3 in amino acids: CASSLLGRRETQYL. CDR3 coding DNA: TGTGCCAGCAGTTTATTAGGGAGGCGAGAGACCCAGTACCTC.

This clonotype was counted many times. J is TRBJ2-2 and V is TRBV10-3, with D possibly TRBD2 on 5 matching bases. The V gene's germline CDR1 is ENHRY and CDR2 SYGVKD. V lost 0 bases to trimming and J lost 0 bases, with 14 bases between them. This CDR3 spans 18 amino acids. CDR3 region: CAISESSPSSANTGELFF. DNA for the CDR3: TGTGCCATCAGTGAGTCATCCCCTAGCAGCGCGAACACCGGGGAGCTGTTTTTT.

There are many counts of this clonotype. The chain links TRBV19 to TRBJ1-5; D gene ambiguous. CDR3 length equals 16 residues. Germline CDR1 reads LNHDA; CDR2 reads SQIVND (reference sequence). V lost 7 bases, J lost 4 bases, and 20 bases lay in between. CDR3 bases: TGTGCCAGTACCCCCCCCCGGGCAAATTCTAATCAGCCCCAGCATTTT. This codes for CASTPPRANSNQPQHF.

The sample holds many counts of this clonotype. J is TRBJ1-6 and V is TRBV10-1; D is uncertain. V dropped 5 bases and J dropped 11 bases, with 19 bases sitting between them. The germline gives CDR1 WNHNN, CDR2 SYGVQD (reference sequence). The CDR3 runs to 15 residues. The CDR3 is CASSTVEKGRPPLHF. As DNA, the CDR3 is TGCGCCAGCAGTACGGTCGAAAAGGGTCGGCCACCCCTCCACTTT.

This clonotype occurred many times. V gene TRBV28 combines with J gene TRBJ2-7, with unresolved D. Germline CDR1 is MDHEN and CDR2 is SYDVKM. The CDR3 loop spans 15 amino acids. With 6 bases removed from V and 0 bases from J, the gap between germline ends came to 15 bases. The CDR3 DNA is TGTGCCAGCAGCTCAATCTCCCAGAGCTCCTACGAGCAGTACTTC. It codes for CASSSISQSSYEQYF.

Comment on this clonotype: A much larger clone differs from this one at a single base, so this may be a read error. The CDR3 reads CASTRHISYNSPHHF. CDR3 DNA sequence: TGCGCCAGCACTCGGCACATCTCCTATAATTCACCCCACCACTTT. The V call is TRBV4-1, the J call TRBJ1-6; D not resolved. There are 15 residues in the CDR3. CDR1 and CDR2 from the germline V gene are MGHRA and YSYEKL.

The chain links TRBV30 to TRBJ2-7, with 7 bases matching TRBD2. V shed 4 bases, J shed 2 bases, and the junction held 2 bases outside the gene matches. Germline CDR1 is GTSNPN and CDR2 is SVGIG (reference sequence). The CDR3 consists of 12 residues. The CDR3 DNA reads as TGTGCCTGGAAGGGAGGGCCCTACGAGCAGTACTTC. This translates into CAWKGGPYEQYF.

This clonotype was observed at least ten times. This sequence joins TRBV6-1 and TRBJ2-2; 9 bases fit TRBD2. The CDR3 runs 17 residues. V lost 5 bases to trimming and J lost 6 bases; unmatched junction nucleotides: 13. The germline CDR1 and CDR2 sequences are MNHNS and SASEGT. CDR3 sequence: CASSPRGSGSKAGELFF. Written as DNA, the CDR3 is TGTGCCAGCAGTCCACGGGGTAGCGGGAGCAAGGCCGGGGAGCTGTTTTTT.